This TCR beta chain was sequenced for a study of response to subunit inactivated influenza vaccine. CDR3 length equals 14 residues. CDR1 is SGHVS and CDR2 is FQNEAQ in the germline V gene. Trimming removed 0 bases at V and 2 bases at J, with 6 bases between. TCRdb passed the RT-PCR reads through MiXCR, listing each CDR3 protein once. The sample holds hundreds of thousands of distinct CDR3 sequences, approximately 17% seen once. As to this clonotype: Its antigen is undetermined.

Study results and caveats: Authors suggested each seasonal influenza vaccination recruits few new T cells.

The receptor comes from a man aged 50 to 59 who received an inactivated influenza vaccine. The chain recombines TRBV7-8 with TRBJ2-3; D gene ambiguous. This specimen consisted of PBMCs from blood, obtained 5 to 6 days after vaccination. The CDR3 spells CASSLALNTDTQYF. The CDR3 DNA is TGTGCCAGCAGCTTAGCTCTAAACACAGATACGCAGTATTTT.